The 12 T cell receptor beta chains in this list originate from one sample, sequenced in a study of siplizumab effects on memory and regulatory T cells. Libraries were prepared by immunoSEQ multiplex PCR; TCRdb keeps only in-frame clonotypes and omits some of them. The profile shows nearly 95,000 clones, 85% to 95% of them singletons. The specimen sequenced was non-Treg CD4+ T cells sorted from blood. The receptors come from a human donor in good health.

The rearrangement uses TRBV5-1 and TRBJ1-2, with TRBD1 matching over 10 bases. Germline V gene sequence: CDR1 SGHRS, CDR2 YFSETQ. V trimming: 3 bases; J trimming: 8 bases; junction bases outside the gene matches: 7. This CDR3 is built from 14 residues. CDR3 DNA: TGCGCCAGCAGCTCGGGACAGGGGACCGGGGGCTACACCTTC. It specifies CASSSGQGTGGYTF. The entire variable domain, with the rest obtained from reference TRBV5-1 and TRBJ1-2, is as follows: KAGVTQTPRYLIKTRGQQVTLSCSPISGHRSVSWYQQTPGQGLQFLFEYFSETQRNKGNFPGRFSGRQFSNSRSEMNVSTLELGDSALYLCASSSGQGTGGYTFGSGTRLTVV.

This chain uses TRBV2 with TRBJ1-6, with a possible D match to TRBD1 (6 bases). The CDR3 has 13 residues. The germline V gene has CDR1 SNHLY and CDR2 FYNNEI. Deletions cut 7 bases from V and 9 bases from J, with 13 bases between. The CDR3 is CASTLRGTSPLHF. As DNA, the CDR3 is TGTGCCAGCACCCTCAGGGGAACTTCACCCCTCCACTTT.

The rearrangement links TRBV7-3 to TRBJ2-1, with D hard to call. The CDR3 consists of 12 residues. Between the trimmed V and J ends, which lost 4 bases and 9 bases, there was a span of 10 bases. CDR1 and CDR2 from the germline V gene are SGHTA and FQGTGA. CDR3 in amino acids: CASSSGMGEQFF. The CDR3 DNA sequence: TGTGCCAGCAGCTCCGGAATGGGTGAGCAGTTCTTC. Full variable domain (missing parts from reference TRBV7-3 and TRBJ2-1): GAGVSQTPSNKVTEKGKYVELRCDPISGHTALYWYRQSLGQGPEFLIYFQGTGAADDSGLPNDRFFAVRPEGSVSTLKIQRTERGDSAVYLCASSSGMGEQFFGPGTRLTVL.

This clone has just one count. This chain links TRBV18 with TRBJ1-2; weak D call: TRBD1 (5 bases). The germline CDR1 and CDR2 sequences are KGHSH and LQKENI. The CDR3 runs to 16 residues. Trimming left V 6 bases short and J 2 bases short, with 19 bases between. The CDR3 DNA sequence: TGTGCCAGCTCTCAACAGGATTCGGGTATGAACTATGGCTACACCTTC. It specifies CASSQQDSGMNYGYTF.

The chain couples TRBV5-1 to TRBJ1-2; D is unresolved. Germline loops: CDR1 SGHRS, CDR2 YFSETQ. Trimming shortened V by 0 bases and J by 0 bases, and 6 bases separated the two germline ends. This CDR3 comprises 14 residues. The CDR3 DNA is TGCGCCAGCAGCTTGGGCATCACTAACTATGGCTACACCTTC. Translating gives CASSLGITNYGYTF.

J is TRBJ1-1 and V is TRBV18, with D uncertain. This CDR3 is 14 amino acids long. The V and J ends lost 0 bases and 1 base respectively, with 6 bases between them. Germline V gives CDR1 KGHSH, CDR2 LQKENI. CDR3: CASSPPQWNTEAFF. CDR3 in DNA: TGTGCCAGCTCACCACCACAGTGGAACACTGAAGCTTTCTTT.

V and J are TRBV5-1 and TRBJ1-1; D is unclear. This CDR3 is built from 13 residues. Between the trimmed V and J ends, which lost 0 bases and 4 bases, there was a span of 7 bases. Germline CDR1 is SGHRS and CDR2 is YFSETQ. The CDR3 spells CASSLEGFTEAFF. The DNA of the CDR3 is TGCGCCAGCAGCTTGGAAGGGTTCACTGAAGCTTTCTTT.

This clone came up once. This chain uses TRBV19 with TRBJ1-3, with 7 bases matching TRBD1. J gave up 3 bases and V 4 bases, and 18 bases lay outside the gene matches. Germline-derived CDR1 and CDR2 are LNHDA and SQIVND (reference sequence). The CDR3 totals 19 residues. The chain's CDR3 is CASSTPPGRQGLVGNTIYF. For the CDR3, the DNA is TGTGCCAGTAGTACCCCCCCTGGAAGACAGGGACTAGTTGGAAACACCATATATTTT.

As DNA, the CDR3 is TGTGCCAGCAGACTCGGACTAGAAGAGACCCAGTACTTC. It encodes CASRLGLEETQYF. The chain is built from TRBV6-5 and TRBJ2-5; 7 bases match TRBD2. The CDR3 loop spans 13 amino acids. V lost 6 bases and J lost 3; bases outside the gene matches: 4. Germline V gene sequence: CDR1 MNHEY, CDR2 SVGAGI.

The CDR3 DNA reads TGTGCCAGCAGCTGGCACAGCACTGAAGCTTTCTTT. As protein: CASSWHSTEAFF. The chain employs TRBV5-6 and TRBJ1-1; no clear D. Trimming left V 3 bases short and J 4 bases short, with 7 bases between. This CDR3 has 12 amino acids. Germline CDR1 and CDR2: SGHDT and YYEEEE.

This chain links TRBV19 with TRBJ1-1, with D uncertain. The CDR3 runs to 14 residues. V lost 3 bases and J lost 3, with 11 bases in between. The germline gives CDR1 LNHDA, CDR2 SQIVND (reference sequence). The CDR3 coding sequence is TGTGCCAGTAGTATGGGCAGGATAGACACTGAAGCTTTCTTT. Translating it yields CASSMGRIDTEAFF.

The CDR3 DNA follows: TGTGCCAGCCTTGGGCCTGGAAATTCACCCCTCCACTTT. Its protein product is CASLGPGNSPLHF. V and J are TRBV19 and TRBJ1-6; unclear D gene. Trimming shortened V by 9 bases and J by 7 bases, and 13 bases separated the two germline ends. The CDR3 runs to 13 residues. The germline V gene encodes CDR1 LNHDA and CDR2 SQIVND (reference sequence).